Detailed here is one T cell receptor (beta chain). Its antigen remains undetermined. Base quality data are lacking; no much larger clone is found one base away. Explained via the paper, the time point label denotes: pre-pandemic baseline sample and day 111 after first positive SARS-CoV-2 test. The germline V gene provides CDR1 MGHDK and CDR2 SYGVNS. The CDR3 contains 16 residues, cysteine and phenylalanine counted. Kept here is only the CDR3 DNA, which spans 48 bases and is read in frame from base 1. V is cut back by 0 bases and J by 5 bases, with 8 bases in the junction unmatched. These data originate in a study of kidney transplant recipient with SARS-CoV-2 infection (dated by TCRdb to the early 2020s). Sequenced using an Illumina MiSeq. The peripheral T cell repertoire was profiled for human TCRbeta genes. The published analysis was carried out like this. To account for variability over time, differences in clonotype abundance were tested using beta-binomial modelling. Clonotypes that had expanded were screened against the ImmuneCODE reference database of SARS-CoV-2-associated TCRs and mapped onto regions of the viral genome. Additional analyses of the repertoire looked at TRBV gene usage, CDR3 length, CDR3 amino acid overlap between time points, clonotype abundance distributions and Jaccard similarity. TCRdb redid the processing of the public reads, applying fastp at Q25 and MiXCR, and retained in-frame beta chains. Rows are unified per CDR3 protein, each entry keeping the most common DNA and genes. The V and J calls come from TCRdb's annotation, not from the publication. The sample has 200,000 to 300,000 distinct CDR3 sequences on record, 25% to 35% of them singletons. Clones ranked in the top ten supply 6% to 8.5% of the sample.

The source was a blood sample, collected at baseline and on roughly day 120 from a kidney transplant recipient. The sequence came from a young adult male patient who had COVID-19 and was a kidney transplant recipient. After a transplant, some T cells may have been passed on by the graft donor. The chain is made from TRBV25-1 and TRBJ1-2; a stretch of 8 junction bases matches TRBD1. DNA sequence: TGTGCCAGCAGTGAATATGGGGGCAGGGGGCTTTATGGCTACACCTTC. It is translated as CASSEYGGRGLYGYTF.